The 32 T cell receptor beta chains presented below share a single source sample, sequenced in a study of blood T cell repertoires in COVID-19 (dated by TCRdb to between 2020 and 2021). Libraries came from the immunoSEQ multiplex PCR assay. TCRdb holds this immuneACCESS table with in-frame rearrangements only. Some clones are missing; in checked studies, unresolved V genes explain under half, and the rest has no known cause. The sample yields about 96,000 clones; approximately 84% were counted once. The ten largest account for roughly a sixth of the sample. Sample: peripheral blood. These receptors were taken from a woman aged 55-75 years with acute or convalescent COVID-19.

V and J are TRBV28 and TRBJ1-5; 7 bases agree with TRBD1. The length of the CDR3 is 15 residues. CDR1 is MDHEN, CDR2 SYDVKM, per germline. Trimming removed 4 bases from V and 0 bases from J; junction bases left unmatched: 3. CDR3 sequence: CASSWDSYSNQPQHF. The DNA for the CDR3 is TGTGCCAGCAGTTGGGACAGCTATAGCAATCAGCCCCAGCATTTT.

V usage is TRBV6-5 and J usage is TRBJ1-5, with 8 nucleotides matching TRBD1. The V gene's germline CDR1 is MNHEY and CDR2 SVGAGI. The CDR3 sequence is 14 residues long. The V and J ends lost 9 bases and 2 bases, in that order; junction bases with no gene match: 6. In DNA, the CDR3 is TGTGCCAGTACATTGGGACAGGGCAATCAGCCCCAGCATTTT. Translating it yields CASTLGQGNQPQHF.

Here the CDR3 DNA reads TGCAGTGCTAGTTCGGTGGGGCTGGGACTAGCCGGGACGAATGAGCAGTTCTTC. The encoded protein is CSASSVGLGLAGTNEQFF. The chain employs TRBV20-1 and TRBJ2-1, with 9 bases that match TRBD2. The CDR3 totals 18 residues. The germline gives CDR1 DFQATT, CDR2 SNEGSKA (reference sequence). Trimming removed 3 bases from V and 7 bases from J; junction bases left unmatched: 19.

The chain couples TRBV2 to TRBJ1-4, with 7 bases aligning to TRBD1. V was clipped by 6 bases and J by 7 bases; unmatched bases: 8. The germline CDR1 and CDR2 sequences are SNHLY and FYNNEI. The length of the CDR3 is 14 residues. The CDR3 DNA is TGTGCCAGCAGGGCGACAGGGCGAGGTGAAAAACTGTTTTTT. Amino acids: CASRATGRGEKLFF.

The CDR3 region is CASSSTGSTEAFF. The CDR3 DNA follows: TGTGCCAGCAGTTCCACAGGGAGCACTGAAGCTTTCTTT. The rearrangement links TRBV6-6 to TRBJ1-1; possibly TRBD1 for D (6 bases). The CDR3 has 13 amino acids. Germline V gene lookup returns CDR1 MNHNY and CDR2 SVGAGI (reference sequence). The V and J ends lost 4 bases and 4 bases respectively, with 10 bases between them.

This clone has just a few counts. The chain joins TRBV5-6 to TRBJ1-4; 7 bases are a match to TRBD1. CDR3 size: 14 residues. V was clipped by 4 bases and J by 7 bases; unmatched bases: 7. CDR1 and CDR2 (germline): SGHDT, YYEEEE. CDR3 DNA: TGTGCCAGCAGCCCAACAGGGGAAGCTGAAAAACTGTTTTTT. Amino acids: CASSPTGEAEKLFF.

This clone was observed once. The V call is TRBV19, the J call TRBJ2-1, with D possibly TRBD2 on 5 matching bases. The CDR3 is 15 residues long. Per germline, CDR1 LNHDA and CDR2 SQIVND (reference sequence). The V and J ends lost 3 bases and 2 bases respectively, with 11 bases between them. The CDR3 DNA sequence: TGTGCCAGTAGTATTATCGGGAAACCCTACAATGAGCAGTTCTTC. Protein: CASSIIGKPYNEQFF.

This clone was detected a few times. This chain uses TRBV3-1 (or the pseudogene TRBV3-2) with TRBJ1-5; D gene unclear. Germline V CDR1 and CDR2: LGHDT, YNNKEL (reference sequence). The CDR3 runs to 15 residues. Trimming stripped 2 bases from V and 0 bases from J, with 8 bases between. CDR3 DNA: TGTGCCAGCAGCCAAATGGGCGTTAGCAATCAGCCCCAGCATTTT. Protein: CASSQMGVSNQPQHF.

The chain couples TRBV5-1 to TRBJ2-7; 10 bases line up with TRBD1. In germline, CDR1 is SGHRS, CDR2 YFSETQ. V lost 3 bases and J lost 6; bases outside the gene matches: 9. This CDR3 is 15 amino acids long. The CDR3 spells CASSWDGGTGVEQYF. The DNA for the CDR3 is TGCGCCAGCAGCTGGGATGGGGGGACAGGGGTCGAGCAGTACTTC.

This rearrangement joins TRBV21-1 to TRBJ2-1; TRBD1 reflects the table's D call only, with no check against the DNA. TRBV21-1 represents a pseudogene. The CDR3 is 13 amino acids. CDR3 region: CASSKVGRNEQFF. The CDR3 DNA sequence: TGTGCCAGCAGCAAAGTGGGCAGAAATGAGCAGTTCTTC.

This clone was found a few times. Here the CDR3 reads CASSYSYFEAGREQYF. In DNA form, the CDR3 reads TGTGCCAGCAGTTACTCCTACTTCGAAGCGGGACGGGAGCAGTACTTC. The chain combines TRBV6-5 with TRBJ2-7; 7 bases map to TRBD2. This CDR3 has 16 residues. Germline V CDR1 and CDR2: MNHEY, SVGAGI. The V segment lost 0 bases and the J segment 7 bases; nucleotides outside the gene matches: 12.

The sample holds one count of this clone. The gene calls are TRBV6-5 and TRBJ1-1, with D perhaps matching TRBD1 (5 bases). Germline lookup yields CDR1 MNHEY and CDR2 SVGAGI. V lost 2 bases and J 6 bases, leaving 10 bases between the germline ends. The CDR3 has 13 amino acids. In DNA form, the CDR3 reads TGTGCCAGCAGTTACGGGGGGAAGCCTGAAGCTTTCTTT. Residues: CASSYGGKPEAFF.

The rearrangement joins TRBV4-3 to TRBJ1-4; tentative D call: TRBD1 (5 bases). CDR3 length: 13 amino acids. The V end was cut by 3 bases, the J end by 5 bases, with 7 bases between. Germline V lookup: CDR1 LGHNA, CDR2 YSLEER. The CDR3, as DNA: TGCGCCAGCAGCCAGGACAAGAATGAAAAACTGTTTTTT. This encodes CASSQDKNEKLFF.

There are a few counts of this clone. The chain carries TRBV11-3 and TRBJ1-1, with D possibly TRBD1 on 6 matching bases. The CDR3 consists of 12 residues. Germline V gives CDR1 SGHNT, CDR2 YENEEA. V gave up 5 bases and J gave up 6 bases, with 10 bases separating them. CDR3 bases: TGTGCCAGCAGCCCAGGGACACCTGAAGCTTTCTTT. Its protein is CASSPGTPEAFF.

The chain combines TRBV9 with TRBJ2-7; 7 bases align to TRBD2. V lost 2 bases and J lost 3; bases outside the gene matches: 5. Germline CDR1 reads SGDLS; CDR2 reads YYNGEE. CDR3 length: 14 amino acids. The CDR3 DNA reads TGTGCCAGCAGCGTGAGCGGGGAAAACTACGAGCAGTACTTC. This sequence encodes CASSVSGENYEQYF.

J is TRBJ1-1 and V is TRBV19, with D perhaps TRBD1 (5 bases). Germline V gives CDR1 LNHDA, CDR2 SQIVND (reference sequence). The CDR3 is made up of 16 amino acids. Trimming took off 5 bases at V and 3 bases at J, with 19 bases between the two ends. The CDR3 reads CASSDPGRDLDTEAFF. DNA for the CDR3: TGTGCCAGTAGTGATCCGGGACGGGACTTGGACACTGAAGCTTTCTTT.

This clone was observed a handful of times. The chain joins TRBV10-3 to TRBJ2-1; D might be TRBD1 (6 bases). Germline V gene data show CDR1 as ENHRY and CDR2 as SYGVKD. CDR3 size: 16 residues. Between the trimmed V and J ends, which lost 4 bases and 6 bases, there was a span of 19 bases. CDR3 nucleotide sequence: TGTGCCATCAGTGCAACAGGGTCCCTCGTCGGCAATGAGCAGTTCTTC. Translation: CAISATGSLVGNEQFF.

The genes are TRBV19 and TRBJ2-7; D gene uncertain. TRBJ2-5 matches the DNA end more closely, so the J call is doubtful. The germline gives CDR1 LNHDA, CDR2 SQIVND (reference sequence). There are 13 residues in the CDR3. CDR3 sequence reads: CASSNGRGETQYF. CDR3 DNA sequence: TGTGCCAGTAGCAACGGACGTGGGGAGACCCAGTACTTC.

In its sample, this clone was seen once. J is TRBJ2-3 and V is TRBV10-2, with 7 bases aligning to TRBD2. The germline CDR1 and CDR2 sequences are WSHSY and SAAADI. J was trimmed by 5 bases and V by 2 bases; bases with no gene match: 10. The CDR3 runs to 16 residues. This chain's CDR3 is CASSEGLGGRRDTQYF. CDR3 nucleotides: TGCGCCAGCAGTGAGGGCCTGGGGGGGAGGCGAGATACGCAGTATTTT.

The chain recombines TRBV9 with TRBJ2-2; 10 bases are a match to TRBD2. This CDR3 has 18 residues. V trimming: 1 base; J trimming: 2 bases; junction bases outside the gene matches: 8. The germline V gene has CDR1 SGDLS and CDR2 YYNGEE. CDR3 in amino acids: CASSVRSLAGDNTGELFF. CDR3 nucleotides: TGTGCCAGCAGCGTACGGAGCCTAGCGGGGGACAACACCGGGGAGCTGTTTTTT.

The V call is TRBV5-6, the J call TRBJ1-6; 7 nucleotides match TRBD1. The V segment lost 3 bases and the J segment 10 bases; nucleotides outside the gene matches: 1. The CDR3 length is 12 residues. Germline loops: CDR1 SGHDT, CDR2 YYEEEE. CDR3 sequence reads: CASSSGGSPLHF. The DNA of the CDR3 is TGTGCCAGCAGCTCAGGGGGGTCACCCCTCCACTTT.

The rearrangement links TRBV28 to TRBJ2-2, with D possibly matching TRBD2 (5 bases). CDR3 length: 15 residues. V was cut by 3 bases and J by 4 bases, with 12 bases left in between. Germline loops: CDR1 MDHEN, CDR2 SYDVKM. The CDR3 region has the DNA TGTGCCAGCAGTTTGTCCGGGATTGGCACCGGGGAGCTGTTTTTT. This translates into CASSLSGIGTGELFF.

V usage is TRBV12-5 and J usage is TRBJ1-5; the D gene is possibly TRBD1 (6 bases). V was trimmed by 4 bases and J by 5 bases, leaving 12 bases between them. Germline V CDR1 and CDR2: LGHNT, FRNRAP. This CDR3 is built from 14 residues. CDR3 coding DNA: TGTGCTAGTGGTTGGGGGACATTAGATCAGCCCCAGCATTTT. It codes for CASGWGTLDQPQHF.

The J gene is TRBJ2-7, the V gene TRBV24-1, with TRBD1 matching over 7 bases. Per the germline V gene, CDR1 is KGHDR and CDR2 is SFDVKD. The CDR3 runs 14 residues. V trimming: 3 bases; J trimming: 3 bases; junction bases outside the gene matches: 4. This chain's CDR3 is CATSDRRTGYEQYF. CDR3 sequence (DNA): TGTGCCACCAGTGATCGGAGGACAGGCTACGAGCAGTACTTC.

The V and J genes are TRBV5-1 and TRBJ1-1, with a tentative D call TRBD1 (5 bases). CDR1 SGHRS and CDR2 YFSETQ come from the germline V gene. V gave up 0 bases and J gave up 1 base, with 10 bases separating them. This CDR3 spans 15 amino acids. CDR3 nucleotide sequence: TGCGCCAGCAGCTTGGTGGCAGGGCGGAACACTGAAGCTTTCTTT. It codes for CASSLVAGRNTEAFF.

This rearrangement joins TRBV6-5 to TRBJ2-2; the D gene is possibly TRBD1 (5 bases). CDR1 and CDR2 from the germline V gene are MNHEY and SVGAGI. The CDR3 has 14 amino acids. V was clipped by 5 bases and J by 7 bases, with 14 bases between them. The CDR3 sequence is CASSRQPSFGELFF. The CDR3 bases are TGTGCCAGCAGTCGACAGCCCTCCTTCGGGGAGCTGTTTTTT.

This chain links TRBV11-3 with TRBJ1-1, with D uncertain. Per germline, CDR1 SGHNT and CDR2 YENEEA. Trimming removed 1 base at V and 1 base at J, with 7 bases between. This CDR3 has 14 amino acids. The CDR3 reads CASSLVSTNTEAFF. The DNA for the CDR3 is TGTGCCAGCAGCTTAGTATCTACGAACACTGAAGCTTTCTTT.

The chain carries TRBV6-5 and TRBJ1-6, with 9 bases matching TRBD1. Germline trimming cut 7 bases from V and 7 bases from J; bases unmatched to any gene: 5. This CDR3 contains 14 residues. CDR1 MNHEY and CDR2 SVGAGI come from the germline V gene. The CDR3 DNA is TGTGCCAGCACCAAGGGACAGGGAAATTCACCCCTCCACTTT. It encodes CASTKGQGNSPLHF.

This rearrangement joins TRBV4-1 to TRBJ1-5; D remains ambiguous. The CDR3 contains 16 residues. Trimming removed 1 base from V and 0 bases from J, with 10 bases in between. Per the germline V gene, CDR1 is MGHRA and CDR2 is YSYEKL. In nucleotides, the CDR3 is TGCGCCAGCAGCCAAGTCTCCGGGTTTAGCAATCAGCCCCAGCATTTT. Amino acid sequence: CASSQVSGFSNQPQHF.

This chain uses TRBV7-2 with TRBJ1-4; D might be TRBD1 (6 bases). The CDR3 consists of 14 residues. V was shortened by 1 base and J by 8 bases, with 11 bases between the two germline ends. CDR1 SGHTA and CDR2 FQGNSA come from the germline V gene. The CDR3 DNA reads as TGTGCCAGCAGCTTAGGACAGGAAGCCGAAAAACTGTTTTTT. This gives the protein CASSLGQEAEKLFF.

The chain has TRBV18 and TRBJ1-2, with 10 nucleotides matching TRBD1. J was trimmed by 7 bases and V by 3 bases; bases with no gene match: 8. CDR1 is KGHSH, CDR2 LQKENI, per germline. This CDR3 comprises 15 residues. The CDR3 protein is CASSPGTGVLAGYTF. CDR3 in DNA: TGTGCCAGCTCACCGGGGACAGGGGTGTTGGCTGGCTACACCTTC.

The V and J genes are TRBV12-3 or TRBV12-4 and TRBJ2-7; 10 bases align to TRBD2. V shed 8 bases, J shed 6 bases, and the junction held 4 bases outside the gene matches. The CDR3 is 12 amino acids. The CDR3 sequence: CASRGLAAEQYF. The CDR3 bases are TGTGCCAGCCGTGGACTAGCGGCCGAGCAGTACTTC.